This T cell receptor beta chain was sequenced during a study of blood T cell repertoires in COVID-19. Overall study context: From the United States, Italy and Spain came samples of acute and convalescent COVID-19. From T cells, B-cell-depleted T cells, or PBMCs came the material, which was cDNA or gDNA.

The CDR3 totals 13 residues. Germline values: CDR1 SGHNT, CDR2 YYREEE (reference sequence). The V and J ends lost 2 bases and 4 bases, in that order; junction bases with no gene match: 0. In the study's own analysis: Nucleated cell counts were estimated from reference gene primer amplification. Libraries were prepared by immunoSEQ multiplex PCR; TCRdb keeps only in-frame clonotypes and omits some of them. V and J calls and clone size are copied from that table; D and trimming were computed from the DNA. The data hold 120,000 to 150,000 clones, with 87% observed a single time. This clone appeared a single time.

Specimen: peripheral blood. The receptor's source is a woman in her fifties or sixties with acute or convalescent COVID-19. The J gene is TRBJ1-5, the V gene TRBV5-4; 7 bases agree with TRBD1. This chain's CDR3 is CASSLQGNQPQHF. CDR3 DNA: TGTGCCAGCAGCTTACAGGGGAATCAGCCCCAGCATTTT.